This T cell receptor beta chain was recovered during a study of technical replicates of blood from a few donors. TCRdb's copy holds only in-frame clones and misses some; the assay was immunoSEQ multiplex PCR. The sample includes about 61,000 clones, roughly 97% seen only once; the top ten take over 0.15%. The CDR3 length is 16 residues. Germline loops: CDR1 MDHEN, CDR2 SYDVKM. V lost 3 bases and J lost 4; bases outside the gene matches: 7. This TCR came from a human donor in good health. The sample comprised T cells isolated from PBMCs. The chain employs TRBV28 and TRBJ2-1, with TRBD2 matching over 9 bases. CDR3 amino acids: CASSFGGRAPYNEQFF. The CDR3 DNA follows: TGTGCCAGCAGTTTCGGCGGGAGGGCCCCGTACAATGAGCAGTTCTTC.